This is a list of T cell receptor beta chains from one sample in a study of metastatic and nonmetastatic thyroid tumors. TCRdb re-called the PCR reads through MiXCR. This sample has over 25,000 clones, with approximately 7.4% found just once. Sequencing was carried out using blood. These receptors all come from a female donor with papillary thyroid cancer or a benign thyroid nodule (not recorded which). Some clones in this sample may be carry-over from other donors' samples. The CDR3 runs from the conserved cysteine through the conserved F or W. A D gene is named only where the DNA matches it firmly. Not every row has a clone size; where given, it reads once, few, many or a size class.

>TRBJ1-2|many|TRBV6-1|TRBD1
TGTGCCAGTCTGCACCCTACAGGGGGCGCGGGCTACACCTTC
CASLHPTGGAGYTF
>TRBJ1-1|many|TRBV3-1|-
TGTGCCAGCAGCCAATCCCCCGGGGGCACTGAAGCTTTCTTT
CASSQSPGGTEAFF
>TRBJ2-6|many|TRBV18|-
TGTGCCAGCTCACCCAACAGGGCCCTCCCGTCTGGGGCCAACGTCCTGACTTTC
CASSPNRALPSGANVLTF
>TRBJ1-3|many|TRBV3-1|-
TGTGCCAGCAGCCAACTTATCGGATCTGGAAACACCATATATTTT
CASSQLIGSGNTIYF
>TRBJ1-1|many|TRBV6-2/TRBV6-3|-
TGTGCCAGCAAGACAGCGAACACTGAAGCTTTCTTT
CASKTANTEAFF
>TRBJ1-2|many|TRBV28|TRBD1
TGTGCCAGCAGGCCCGGGACAGGGTTTCTCGGGGGCTACACCTTC
CASRPGTGFLGGYTF
>TRBJ1-1|many|TRBV7-2|-
TGTGCCAGCAGCCCAAAGGACAGTACATTCAGGCCGGCTTTCTTT
CASSPKDSTFRPAFF
>TRBJ2-1|many|TRBV5-1|TRBD2
TGCGCCAGCAGCTTGGCCGGACTAGCGGGAGGACAGGGTGAGCAGTTCTTC
CASSLAGLAGGQGEQFF
>TRBJ1-4|many|TRBV4-1|TRBD1
TGCGCCAGCAGCTCCGGGACAGGGGGCCGAATTGAAAAACTGTTTTTT
CASSSGTGGRIEKLFF
>TRBJ1-5|many|TRBV27|TRBD1
TGTGCCAGCAGTCAATCGACAGGGCGGGGACAGCCCCAGCATTTT
CASSQSTGRGQPQHF
>TRBJ2-1|many|TRBV9|TRBD2
TGTGCCAGCAGCGTAGATAGCGGGGTTTACAATGAGCAGTTCTTC
CASSVDSGVYNEQFF
>TRBJ1-1|many|TRBV6-5|-
TGTGCCAGCAGTTACAGGGGAGGGGGCACTGAAGCTTTCTTT
CASSYRGGGTEAFF
>TRBJ2-3|many|TRBV19|TRBD2
TGTGCCAGTAGTATGGGACTAGCGGGGGGGCAAGATACGCAGTATTTT
CASSMGLAGGQDTQYF
>TRBJ2-2|many|TRBV7-3|-
TGTGCCAGCTCCTTAGGGGGTCACACCGGGGAGCTGTTTTTT
CASSLGGHTGELFF
>TRBJ1-4|many|TRBV12-3/TRBV12-4|-
TGTGCCAGCAGTCCCCCACAGGGACGTGAAAAACTGTTTTTT
CASSPPQGREKLFF
>TRBJ1-3|many|TRBV18|-
TGTGCCAGCTCACGGGAGCATGGATCTGGAAACACCATATATTTT
CASSREHGSGNTIYF
>TRBJ2-1|many|TRBV11-2|-
TGTGCCAGCACCCTTCAAGGGGGGGCCAAGTACAATGAGCAGTTCTTC
CASTLQGGAKYNEQFF
>TRBJ2-1|many|TRBV6-1|TRBD2
TGTGCCAGCAGCGTAAGCGGGAGCCCCTACAATGAGCAGTTCTTC
CASSVSGSPYNEQFF
>TRBJ2-7|many|TRBV6-1|TRBD1
TGTGCCAGCAGTGCCGGGGACAGGGGATCCTTCGGGCAGTACTTC
CASSAGDRGSFGQYF
>TRBJ2-1|many|TRBV5-1|-
TGCGCCAGCAGCCTCGCGGGCCGCTCCTACAATGAGCAGTTCTTC
CASSLAGRSYNEQFF
>TRBJ2-1|many|TRBV7-2|-
TGTGCCAGCAGCCCCTTCGGCCGATACAATGAGCAGTTCTTC
CASSPFGRYNEQFF
>TRBJ2-4|-|TRBV7-6|TRBD2
TGTGCTAGCAGTAGCGGGAGGCTTGGTCTAGCCAAAAACATTCAGTACTTC
CASSSGRLGLAKNIQYF
>TRBJ2-7|once|TRBV30|TRBD2
TGTGCCTGGAGTGTACTTGGGACTAGCGACGAGCAGTACTTC
CAWSVLGTSDEQYF
>TRBJ1-1|many|TRBV27|TRBD1
TGTGCCAGCAGCCAGGACAGGGGGCGTCCTGCAGCTTTCTTT
CASSQDRGRPAAFF
>TRBJ1-5|many|TRBV27|TRBD1
TGTGCCAGCAGTCTGTCCCTCAGACAGGGGGCGGGGCAGCCCCAGCATTTT
CASSLSLRQGAGQPQHF
>TRBJ2-5|many|TRBV19|-
TGTGCCAGTATGGAAGGGCCATCAGAGACCCAGTACTTC
CASMEGPSETQYF
>TRBJ1-2|many|TRBV14|-
TGTGCCAGCAGCCAGGGGGTCGCCTACACCTTC
CASSQGVAYTF
>TRBJ2-1|-|TRBV11-2|-
TGTGCCAGCAGCTCCATGATGGGCGTGGGGGCAGGGCAGTTCTTC
CASSSMMGVGAGQFF
>TRBJ1-1|many|TRBV7-9|-
TGTGCCAGCAGCTTATGGGGGCTGGGAACTGAAGCTTTCTTT
CASSLWGLGTEAFF
>TRBJ2-1|many|TRBV20-1|TRBD2
TGCAGTGCTCTCGCAAATAGCGGGACGTGGAATGAGCAGTTCTTC
CSALANSGTWNEQFF
>TRBJ2-7|many|TRBV5-4|-
TGTGCCAGCAGCTTGGACGACTTGTCCTACGAGCAGTACTTC
CASSLDDLSYEQYF
>TRBJ2-7|-|TRBV5-6|-
TGTGCCAGCAGCAACCGACAGGTGCAAGGCGAGCAGTACTTC
CASSNRQVQGEQYF
>TRBJ2-3|many|TRBV9|-
TGTGCCAGCAGCGGGTTTTTCACAGATACGCAGTATTTT
CASSGFFTDTQYF
>TRBJ2-3|many|TRBV7-6|-
TGTGCCAGCAGCTCTCAGGGAAGCCTCACAGATACGCAGTATTTT
CASSSQGSLTDTQYF
>TRBJ1-6|many|TRBV18|-
TGTGCCAGCTCACCGGAGACGGCAAATTCACCCCTCCACTTT
CASSPETANSPLHF
>TRBJ1-1|many|TRBV7-8|-
TGTGCCAGCAGCCAGGGCCCAGGGAACACTGAAGCTTTCTTT
CASSQGPGNTEAFF
>TRBJ2-5|many|TRBV27|-
TGTGCCAGCACCAATTTAGGGCCACATGGAGAGACCCAGTACTTC
CASTNLGPHGETQYF
>TRBJ2-7|many|TRBV9|TRBD1
TGTGCCAGCAGCGCCCAGGACAGGGGCTCGCCGGAGCAGTACTTC
CASSAQDRGSPEQYF
>TRBJ2-4|many|TRBV6-1|TRBD2
TGTGCCAGCACTCTGGGGGAGGGTCAAAACATTCAGTACTTC
CASTLGEGQNIQYF
>TRBJ2-7|many|TRBV2|-
TGTGCCAGCTCGTCGTCTTACGAGCAGTACTTC
CASSSSYEQYF
>TRBJ1-6|many|TRBV5-1|TRBD1
TGCGCCAGCGGGACTGAAACAGGGGGCGCGGGGTCACCCCTCCACTTT
CASGTETGGAGSPLHF
>TRBJ2-2|-|TRBV7-8|-
TGTGCCAGCAGCTTAGACCGTTTGACTAGATTCTCCGGGGAGCTGTTTTTT
CASSLDRLTRFSGELFF
>TRBJ2-1|many|TRBV24-1|TRBD1
TGTGCCACCAGCTACACAGGGGCTCACAATGAGCAGTTCTTC
CATSYTGAHNEQFF
>TRBJ2-1|few|TRBV29-1|-
TGCAGCGTTGAAGATGGGAGGGGGCGAGACCCTCACTTC
CSVEDGRGRDPHF
>TRBJ2-5|many|TRBV7-9|-
TGTGCCAGCACCAGACAAGAGACCCAGTACTTC
CASTRQETQYF
>TRBJ2-3|many|TRBV20-1|TRBD2
TGCAGTGCTAACAGACTAGCGGGAACAGATACGCAGTATTTT
CSANRLAGTDTQYF
>TRBJ2-1|many|TRBV24-1|-
TGTGCCACCAGTGATGGGGGTTCATACAATGAGCAGTTCTTC
CATSDGGSYNEQFF
>TRBJ2-5|many|TRBV28|-
TGTGCCAGCAGTTTAGGTGAAGAGACCCAGTACTTC
CASSLGEETQYF
>TRBJ1-6|many|TRBV18|-
TGTGCCAGCTCACCATCAGGGAACTCACCCCTCCACTTT
CASSPSGNSPLHF
>TRBJ2-1|many|TRBV3-1|-
TGTGCCAGCAGCCAAGGTCACAGGGATCCTGAGCAGTTCTTC
CASSQGHRDPEQFF
>TRBJ2-7|few|TRBV12-3/TRBV12-4|TRBD1
TGTGCCAGCAGTCCTCCGGGACAGGGCCCCTACGAGCAGTACTTC
CASSPPGQGPYEQYF
>TRBJ2-5|many|TRBV20-1|TRBD2
TGCAGTGCTCCCCCACCTAGCGGGAGACGAGAGACCCAGTACTTC
CSAPPPSGRRETQYF
>TRBJ1-1|-|TRBV9|-
TGTGCCAGCAGCCCACAATGGGGGCCGATCTCAATGAACACTGAAGCTTTCTTT
CASSPQWGPISMNTEAFF
>TRBJ1-6|many|TRBV11-1|-
TGTGCCAGCAGCTTAGGATCTGGAGGGGGGTATAATTCACCCCTCCACTTT
CASSLGSGGGYNSPLHF